Shown below are 23 T cell receptor beta chains from a single sample sequenced in a study of blood T cell repertoires in COVID-19. TCRdb's table, derived via immunoSEQ multiplex PCR, lists solely in-frame clones and lacks some. The sample has about 46,000 clones, 70% to 90% seen once; the top ten hold approximately 15%. Specimen: peripheral blood. The receptors were sampled from a human donor in a cohort sampled during active COVID-19. The donor label of this sample is uncertain.

The chain uses TRBV3-1 (or the pseudogene TRBV3-2) and TRBJ1-2; D not resolved. V dropped 1 base and J dropped 4 bases, with 7 bases sitting between them. The CDR3 runs 13 residues. Germline V lookup: CDR1 LGHDT, CDR2 YNNKEL (reference sequence). CDR3 in amino acids: CASSQGPLYGYTF. The DNA for the CDR3 is TGTGCCAGCAGCCAAGGTCCCCTCTATGGCTACACCTTC.

The gene calls are TRBV25-1 and TRBJ1-4; D is possibly TRBD1 (5 bases). The germline V gene has CDR1 MGHDK and CDR2 SYGVNS. This CDR3 spans 17 amino acids. CDR3 coding DNA: TGTTTTCCCCGTAAGGAGATTTTGGGGGGAAGGGATGAAAAACTGTTTTTT. This encodes CFPRKEILGGRDEKLFF.

The CDR3 loop is CAIGLQGGNQPQHF. CDR3 bases: TGTGCCATCGGATTACAGGGTGGCAATCAGCCCCAGCATTTT. The rearrangement joins TRBV10-3 to TRBJ1-5, with D tentatively TRBD1 (6 bases). CDR3 length: 14 residues. CDR1 and CDR2 from the germline V gene are ENHRY and SYGVKD. Trimming stripped 8 bases from V and 2 bases from J, with 13 bases between.

The CDR3 bases are TGTGCCAGCAGCGCCCAGGGGAGCGGGCTAGCGGGGGGGTTGCGAGAGACCCAGTACTTC. Translated: CASSAQGSGLAGGLRETQYF. The V and J genes are TRBV9 and TRBJ2-5; 12 bases match TRBD2. The CDR3 length is 20 residues. V was pared by 3 bases and J by 4 bases, with 19 bases of the junction left unmatched. Looked up from germline, CDR1 is SGDLS and CDR2 is YYNGEE.

This clone has only one observation. CDR3 in amino acids: CASSLAAEETQYF. The CDR3 nucleotides read TGTGCCAGCAGCCTGGCCGCGGAAGAGACCCAGTACTTC. This chain uses TRBV5-6 with TRBJ2-5; D remains unclear. The CDR3 contains 13 residues. The germline V gene has CDR1 SGHDT and CDR2 YYEEEE. V was shortened by 4 bases and J by 3 bases, with 10 bases between the two germline ends.

The gene calls are TRBV30 and TRBJ2-2; no clear D gene. The germline V gene has CDR1 GTSNPN and CDR2 SVGIG (reference sequence). The germline V and J ends were trimmed by 5 bases and 5 bases, with 9 bases remaining between them. There are 12 residues in the CDR3. In DNA form, the CDR3 reads TGTGCCTGGCCTCGAGAAACCGGGGAGCTGTTTTTT. This sequence encodes CAWPRETGELFF.

The CDR3 DNA reads TGTGCCAGCAGCATCGGACAGGACTACGAGCAGTACTTC. As protein: CASSIGQDYEQYF. This sequence joins TRBV7-9 and TRBJ2-7, with TRBD1 identical over 7 bases. Trimming took 5 bases from V and 3 from J; bases not matched to a gene: 4. The V gene's germline CDR1 is SEHNR and CDR2 FQNEAQ (reference sequence). This CDR3 has 13 residues.

In its sample, this clone was seen once. One junction end disagrees with the germline gene, perhaps due to a read error. The chain employs TRBV7-7 and TRBJ2-3; tentative D call: TRBD1 (6 bases). CDR1 and CDR2 (germline): SSHAT, FNYEAQ (reference sequence). The length of the CDR3 is 15 residues. The CDR3 bases are TGTGCTAGCAGCGCCTCGGGACACCGCACAGATACGCAGTATTTT. It is translated as CASSASGHRTDTQYF.

This clone was counted only a few times. The chain combines TRBV27 with TRBJ2-5; D is perhaps TRBD2 (5 bases). V was trimmed by 2 bases and J by 5 bases, leaving 21 bases between them. The CDR3 consists of 17 residues. Germline V gene data show CDR1 as MNHEY and CDR2 as SMNVEV (reference sequence). The CDR3 protein is CASSLRSMGTERETQYF. The CDR3 DNA sequence: TGTGCCAGCAGTTTAAGGAGTATGGGAACCGAGCGGGAGACCCAGTACTTC.

This chain connects TRBV29-1 to TRBJ2-5, with D possibly matching TRBD2 (7 bases). V was pared by 4 bases and J by 5 bases, with 26 bases between. The germline CDR1 and CDR2 sequences are SQVTM and ANQGSEA. The CDR3 spans 17 residues. The CDR3 nucleotides read TGCAGCGTTGTTCCGGGGGGACCGGGGGCGCCGGGGGAGACCCAGTACTTC. Translating it yields CSVVPGGPGAPGETQYF.

V usage is TRBV6-5 and J usage is TRBJ1-6; TRBD1 matches 7 bases. Losses at the gene ends were 2 bases for V and 6 bases for J; bases not matched to a gene: 7. This CDR3 has 16 residues. CDR1 is MNHEY, CDR2 SVGAGI, per germline. In DNA form, the CDR3 reads TGTGCCAGCAGTTACGCGATGGGACAGTTTAATTCACCCCTCCACTTT. Its protein product is CASSYAMGQFNSPLHF.

The J gene is TRBJ1-6, the V gene TRBV19; D is undetermined. V was trimmed by 4 bases and J by 12 bases, leaving 13 bases between them. CDR3 size: 13 residues. Looked up from germline, CDR1 is LNHDA and CDR2 is SQIVND (reference sequence). The CDR3 loop is CASSRWAEIPLHF. The CDR3 DNA is TGTGCCAGTAGTAGATGGGCAGAAATACCCCTCCACTTT.

CDR3 sequence: CASSQGGQPQHF. The DNA of the CDR3 is TGTGCCAGCAGCCAAGGGGGACAGCCCCAGCATTTT. V gene TRBV28 combines with J gene TRBJ1-5, with D maybe TRBD1 (6 bases). The CDR3 contains 12 residues. V was cut by 6 bases and J by 7 bases, with 10 bases left in between. Germline CDR1 reads MDHEN; CDR2 reads SYDVKM.

The rearrangement joins TRBV7-8 to TRBJ1-2; TRBD1 agrees at 7 bases. The CDR3 spans 15 residues. V dropped 1 base and J dropped 4; count of bases not matched to a gene: 6. Germline-derived CDR1 and CDR2 are SGHVS and FQNEAQ. The CDR3 spells CASSLGGGGGYGYTF. In DNA, the CDR3 is TGTGCCAGCAGCTTAGGAGGAGGGGGCGGCTATGGCTACACCTTC.

The chain couples TRBV5-6 to TRBJ2-4, with D possibly being TRBD1 (6 bases). Trimming cost V 3 bases and J 0 bases, with 13 bases left between them. The CDR3 runs 16 residues. Germline V gives CDR1 SGHDT, CDR2 YYEEEE. CDR3 loop: CASSSGRRGAKNIQYF. The CDR3 DNA reads TGTGCCAGCAGCTCGGGACGCAGGGGAGCCAAAAACATTCAGTACTTC.

The V gene is TRBV7-2, the J gene TRBJ2-1; 12 bases align to TRBD2. The trim removed 2 bases at V and 7 bases at J, leaving 6 bases unmatched. Germline-derived CDR1 and CDR2 are SGHTA and FQGNSA. This CDR3 contains 16 residues. CDR3 DNA: TGTGCCAGCAGCTTAAGGTCTAGCGGGGGGGTAAATGAGCAGTTCTTC. Its protein is CASSLRSSGGVNEQFF.

The rearrangement joins TRBV5-1 to TRBJ2-1; 11 bases agree with TRBD1. With 0 bases clipped from V and 6 bases from J, the junction kept 2 bases outside the gene matches. Germline values: CDR1 SGHRS, CDR2 YFSETQ. The CDR3 is 15 residues long. The CDR3 DNA reads as TGCGCCAGCAGCTTGGCCGGGACAGGGGGCAATGAGCAGTTCTTC. Amino acid sequence: CASSLAGTGGNEQFF.

The V and J genes are TRBV11-2 and TRBJ2-5; D is perhaps TRBD2 (6 bases). V lost 5 bases and J lost 0, with 7 bases in between. This CDR3 region has 13 residues. CDR1 and CDR2 (germline): SGHAT, FQNNGV. In nucleotides, the CDR3 is TGTGCCAGCAGCCGGGGGTACCAAGAGACCCAGTACTTC. It translates to CASSRGYQETQYF.

The CDR3 nucleotides are TGTGCCAGCAGCTTGTCGGGGGGGGGCCGCGATGAGCAGTTCTTC. Amino acids: CASSLSGGGRDEQFF. V is TRBV5-4 and J is TRBJ2-1; TRBD2 matches at 8 bases. This CDR3 comprises 15 residues. V gave up 1 base and J gave up 8 bases; unmatched junction bases: 8. Germline CDR1 is SGHNT and CDR2 is YYREEE (reference sequence).

This chain connects TRBV4-1 to TRBJ2-3; 10 bases are shared with TRBD2. The V and J ends lost 5 bases and 5 bases, in that order; junction bases with no gene match: 10. This CDR3 is 16 amino acids long. In germline, CDR1 is MGHRA, CDR2 YSYEKL. CDR3 coding DNA: TGCGCCAGCAGCTCCGAGCGGGGGGGCATTCGAGATACGCAGTATTTT. It translates to CASSSERGGIRDTQYF.

In this sample, this clone turned up once. V and J are TRBV4-3 and TRBJ2-1; D unresolved. Trimming cost V 0 bases and J 4 bases, with 16 bases left between them. CDR1 is LGHNA and CDR2 is YSLEER in the germline V gene. The CDR3 consists of 17 residues. The CDR3 protein is CASSQETSPLAYNEQFF. For the CDR3, the DNA is TGCGCCAGCAGCCAAGAAACCTCCCCCCTGGCATACAATGAGCAGTTCTTC.

The rearrangement uses TRBV29-1 and TRBJ1-2; the match to TRBD1 covers 12 bases. CDR3 size: 14 residues. The V gene end was trimmed by 3 bases and the J gene end by 8 bases; junction bases not matched to a gene: 7. CDR1 is SQVTM, CDR2 ANQGSEA, per germline. The CDR3 loop reads CSVDGTGGAWGYTF. In nucleotides, the CDR3 is TGCAGCGTTGACGGGACAGGGGGCGCGTGGGGCTACACCTTC.

The chain carries TRBV5-1 and TRBJ2-7; 8 positions match TRBD1. The CDR3 spans 14 residues. V gave up 4 bases and J gave up 0 bases; unmatched junction bases: 3. The germline CDR1 and CDR2 sequences are SGHRS and YFSETQ. The CDR3 protein is CASSAGQGSYEQYF. In DNA, the CDR3 is TGCGCCAGCAGCGCTGGACAGGGCTCCTACGAGCAGTACTTC.